The clone carrying this T cell receptor beta chain was seen only a few times. Its antigen is currently unknown. The CDR3 runs 16 residues. Germline lookup yields CDR1 SGDLS and CDR2 YYNGEE. Trimming removed 0 bases from V and 2 bases from J; junction bases left unmatched: 7. The record originates from a study of T-cell memory formation after mild COVID-19. Study-level findings and limits: Whether second-wave clones peaking at day 37 were SARS-CoV-2 specific went unconfirmed.

It was 5'RACE with constant-segment primers that produced the TCR alpha and TCR beta cDNA libraries, which carried sample barcodes and UMIs. TCRdb independently ran MiXCR on the 5' RACE reads; one entry per CDR3 protein. In the table there are roughly 600,000 distinct CDR3 sequences, roughly 17% of which are singletons. V and J are TRBV9 and TRBJ2-5, with TRBD2 identical over 7 bases. Material: PBMCs or a T cell subset sorted from them (not recorded which). The clonotype was recovered from an adult woman who had mild COVID-19 (a few samples of this study predate the infection). Cell type and time point are not known. Here the CDR3 DNA reads TGTGCCAGCAGCGTAGGGCTAGCGGAGATTCAAGAGACCCAGTACTTC. Its translation is CASSVGLAEIQETQYF. Full variable domain (rest looked up from reference TRBV9 and TRBJ2-5): DSGVTQTPKHLITATGQRVTLRCSPRSGDLSVYWYQQSLDQGLQFLIQYYNGEERAKGNILERFSAQQFPDLHSELNLSSLELGDSALYFCASSVGLAEIQETQYFGPGTRLLVL.